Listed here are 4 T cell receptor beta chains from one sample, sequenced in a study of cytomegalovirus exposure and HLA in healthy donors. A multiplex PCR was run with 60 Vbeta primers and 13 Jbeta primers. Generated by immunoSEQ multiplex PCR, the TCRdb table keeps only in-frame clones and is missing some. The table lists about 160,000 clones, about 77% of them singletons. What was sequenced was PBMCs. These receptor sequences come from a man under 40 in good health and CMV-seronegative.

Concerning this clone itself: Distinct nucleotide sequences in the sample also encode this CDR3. CDR3 DNA sequence: TGTGCCAGCAGTTCAGACAGGAACACTGAAGCTTTCTTT. Protein sequence: CASSSDRNTEAFF. The chain is built from TRBV11-2 and TRBJ1-1; D might be TRBD1 (5 bases). The V gene lost 6 bases and the J gene lost 1 base, with 9 bases spanning the gap. Germline-derived CDR1 and CDR2 are SGHAT and FQNNGV. The CDR3 spans 13 residues.

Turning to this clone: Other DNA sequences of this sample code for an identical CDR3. CDR3 loop: CASSLLDYEQYF. CDR3 nucleotides: TGTGCCAGCAGTTTACTAGATTACGAGCAGTACTTC. The V gene is TRBV28, the J gene TRBJ2-7; D is uncertain. V was trimmed by 2 bases and J by 4 bases, leaving 6 bases between them. CDR1 MDHEN and CDR2 SYDVKM come from the germline V gene. CDR3 size: 12 residues.

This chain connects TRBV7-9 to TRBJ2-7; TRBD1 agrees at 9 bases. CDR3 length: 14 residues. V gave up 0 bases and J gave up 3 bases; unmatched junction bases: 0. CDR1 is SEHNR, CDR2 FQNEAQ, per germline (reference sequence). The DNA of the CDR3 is TGTGCCAGCAGCTTAGCGGGACAGGGCTACGAGCAGTACTTC. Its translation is CASSLAGQGYEQYF.

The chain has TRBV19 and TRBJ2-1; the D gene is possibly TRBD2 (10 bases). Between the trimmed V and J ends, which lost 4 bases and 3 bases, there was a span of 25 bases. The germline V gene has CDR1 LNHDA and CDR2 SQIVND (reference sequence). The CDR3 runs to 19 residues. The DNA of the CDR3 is TGTGCCAGTAGTACAATGGGACAGGGCTCTAGCGGGAGCTACAATGAGCAGTTCTTC. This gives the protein CASSTMGQGSSGSYNEQFF. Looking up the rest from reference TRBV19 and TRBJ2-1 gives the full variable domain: DGGITQSPKYLFRKEGQNVTLSCEQNLNHDAMYWYRQDPGQGLRLIYYSQIVNDFQKGDIAEGYSVSREKKESFPLTVTSAQKNPTAFYLCASSTMGQGSSGSYNEQFFGPGTRLTVL.